This T cell receptor beta chain is from a study of CD8 T cells in Susac syndrome. cDNA came from 0.5 to 1 ug RNA primed by random hexamers. With immunoSEQ multiplex PCR, TCR beta CDR3 was amplified across 54 Vbeta and 13 Jbeta. TCRdb itself ran the immunoSEQ multiplex PCR reads through MiXCR, one entry per CDR3 protein. The sample holds some 99,000 distinct CDR3 sequences, 90% to 96% seen once. From germline, CDR1 is MGHRA and CDR2 YSYEKL. The CDR3 has 16 amino acids. Trimming took off 0 bases at V and 4 bases at J, with 12 bases between the two ends. TCR beta from blood CD8+ and CD4+ T cells was sequenced.

The sequence derives from a human donor in good health. The chain joins TRBV4-1 to TRBJ2-2, with a possible D match to TRBD1 (5 bases). Source material: CD4+ T cells from PBMCs. CDR3 residues: CASSQDGQGRTGELFF. The CDR3 nucleotides are TGCGCCAGCAGCCAAGATGGGCAGGGCCGCACCGGGGAGCTGTTTTTT.